The clone carrying this T cell receptor beta chain was picked up a small number of times. V lost 5 bases and J lost 2, with 10 bases in between. The CDR3 runs 13 residues. The germline CDR1 and CDR2 sequences are KGHSH and LQKENI. Measured with immunoSEQ multiplex PCR; TCRdb has only the in-frame clones, and not every one. The sample has more than 120,000 clones, 84% seen once. These data come from a study of blood T cell repertoires in COVID-19. V usage is TRBV18 and J usage is TRBJ2-7, with a possible D match to TRBD1 (6 bases). This TCR came from a human donor in a cohort sampled during active COVID-19. Sequenced material: peripheral blood. The CDR3 reads CASSRQEAYEQYF. CDR3 nucleotides: TGTGCCAGCTCAAGACAGGAAGCCTACGAGCAGTACTTC.